Given below is one T cell receptor beta chain in context. Its antigen is as yet unknown. Cultured CD4+ T-cell DNA underwent Oncomine TCR Beta short-read sequencing. Via MiXCR, TCRdb re-called the PCR reads, giving one row per CDR3 protein. The sample holds tens of thousands of distinct CDR3 sequences, less than 35% seen once. The record originates from a study of vaccination and CD4 T cells after COVID-19. As for the study in general: Six men and four women formed the convalescents, two being Hispanic.

Germline CDR1 is SEHNR and CDR2 is FQNEAQ (reference sequence). The CDR3 runs 14 residues. The ends were cut back, 1 base at V and 2 bases at J, with 7 bases in the middle. Time point: late sampling 161 to 241 days after vaccination in a few convalescent patients. Sample treatment: approximately 9-day PBMC culture with coronavirus spike peptide pools or control peptides (ViraFEST assay). The sample here was CD4+ T cells from blood, cultured in vitro, taken about 7 months after SARS-CoV-2 vaccination. This sequence joins TRBV7-9 and TRBJ2-3, with unresolved D. The source of this sequence is a human donor who had recovered from COVID-19. The CDR3 protein is CASSLEGDTDTQYF. Here the CDR3 DNA reads TGTGCCAGCAGCTTAGAAGGCGACACAGATACGCAGTATTTT.